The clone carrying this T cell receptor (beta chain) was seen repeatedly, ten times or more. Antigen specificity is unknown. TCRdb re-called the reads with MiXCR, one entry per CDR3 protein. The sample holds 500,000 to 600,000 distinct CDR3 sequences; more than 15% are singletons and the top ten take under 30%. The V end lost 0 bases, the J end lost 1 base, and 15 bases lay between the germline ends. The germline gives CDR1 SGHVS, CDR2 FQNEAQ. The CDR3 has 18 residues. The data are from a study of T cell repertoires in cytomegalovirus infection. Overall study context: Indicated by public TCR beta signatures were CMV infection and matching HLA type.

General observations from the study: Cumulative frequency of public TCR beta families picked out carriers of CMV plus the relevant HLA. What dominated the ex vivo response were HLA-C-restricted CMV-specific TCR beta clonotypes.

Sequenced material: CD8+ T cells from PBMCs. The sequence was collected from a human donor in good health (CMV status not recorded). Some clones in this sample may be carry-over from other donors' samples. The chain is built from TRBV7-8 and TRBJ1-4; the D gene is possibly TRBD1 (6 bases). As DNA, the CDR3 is TGTGCCAGCAGCTTAGCGACAGGAACCGAGTTAACTAATGAAAAACTGTTTTTT. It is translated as CASSLATGTELTNEKLFF. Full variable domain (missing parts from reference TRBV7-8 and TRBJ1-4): GAGVSQSPRYKVAKRGQDVALRCDPISGHVSLFWYQQALGQGPEFLTYFQNEAQLDKSGLPSDRFFAERPEGSVSTLKIQRTQQEDSAVYLCASSLATGTELTNEKLFFGSGTQLSVL.